This T cell receptor beta chain emerged from a study of T-cell reconstitution after alpha-beta-depleted transplantation in children. Study-level findings and limits: Diversity and T-cell counts at one year after transplant derived mostly from new T cells. Surviving recipient T cells and thymic progenitors accounted for the high day-60 TCRbeta diversity observed in some patients. There were reportedly several hundred expanded graft clones from which alpha-beta T cells came about two months after transplant.

Preparing the TCRbeta library involved the use of unique molecular identifiers. TCRdb re-called the PCR reads through MiXCR, storing one row per CDR3 protein. The data show about 580,000 distinct CDR3 sequences, with roughly 30% seen just once and under 45% held by the top ten. This clonotype was counted between two and nine times. Antigen specificity is unknown. CDR1 MNHNS and CDR2 SASEGT come from the germline V gene. Deletions cut 6 bases from V and 4 bases from J, with 18 bases between. The CDR3 covers 15 residues. The sample here was PBMCs, taken before TCRalphabeta/CD19-depleted stem cell transplant. The TCR was taken from a boy under two years old with Wiskott-Aldrich syndrome, due to receive a stem cell transplant. The chain has TRBV6-1 and TRBJ1-1; D gene unclear. In DNA form, the CDR3 reads TGTGCCAGCAGGTCTCAAGGAGTGGGCGGCACTGAAGCTTTCTTT. This sequence encodes CASRSQGVGGTEAFF.